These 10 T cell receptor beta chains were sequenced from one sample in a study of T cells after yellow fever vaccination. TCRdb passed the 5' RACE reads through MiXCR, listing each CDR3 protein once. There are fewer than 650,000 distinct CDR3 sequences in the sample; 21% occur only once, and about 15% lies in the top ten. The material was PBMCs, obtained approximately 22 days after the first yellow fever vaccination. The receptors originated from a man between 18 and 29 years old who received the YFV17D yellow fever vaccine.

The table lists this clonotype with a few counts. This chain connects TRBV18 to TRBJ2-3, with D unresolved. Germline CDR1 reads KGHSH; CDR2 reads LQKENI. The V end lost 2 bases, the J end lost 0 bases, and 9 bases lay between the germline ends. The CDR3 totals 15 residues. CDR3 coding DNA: TGTGCCAGCTCACCATTTTCGGAGAGCACAGATACGCAGTATTTT. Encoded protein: CASSPFSESTDTQYF.

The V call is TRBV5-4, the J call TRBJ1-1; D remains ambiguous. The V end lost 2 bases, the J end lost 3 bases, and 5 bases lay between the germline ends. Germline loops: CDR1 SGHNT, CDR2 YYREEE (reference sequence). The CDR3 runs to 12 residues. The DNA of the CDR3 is TGTGCCAGCAGCTTTCAGGACACTGAAGCTTTCTTT. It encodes CASSFQDTEAFF. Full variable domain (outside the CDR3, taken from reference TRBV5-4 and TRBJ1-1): ETGVTQSPTHLIKTRGQQVTLRCSSQSGHNTVSWYQQALGQGPQFIFQYYREEENGRGNFPPRFSGLQFPNYSSELNVNALELDDSALYLCASSFQDTEAFFGQGTRLTVV.

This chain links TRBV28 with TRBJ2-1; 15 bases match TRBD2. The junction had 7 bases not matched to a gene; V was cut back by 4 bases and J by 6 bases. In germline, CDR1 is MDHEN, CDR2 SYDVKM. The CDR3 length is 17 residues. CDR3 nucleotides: TGTGCCAGCAGTTCCCTCTGGACTAGCGGGGGGGCCAATGAGCAGTTCTTC. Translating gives CASSSLWTSGGANEQFF.

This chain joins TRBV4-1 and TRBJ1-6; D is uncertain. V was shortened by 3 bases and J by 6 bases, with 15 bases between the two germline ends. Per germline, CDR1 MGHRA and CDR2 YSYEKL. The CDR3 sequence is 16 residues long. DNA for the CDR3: TGCGCCAGCAGCCACGAGGAAATGGGGTCTAATTCACCCCTCCACTTT. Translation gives CASSHEEMGSNSPLHF.

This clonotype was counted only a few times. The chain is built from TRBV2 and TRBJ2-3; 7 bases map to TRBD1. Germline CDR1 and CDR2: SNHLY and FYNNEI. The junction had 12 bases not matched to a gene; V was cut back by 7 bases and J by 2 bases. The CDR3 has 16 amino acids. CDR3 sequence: CASKGVRGPLTDTQYF. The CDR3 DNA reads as TGTGCCAGCAAAGGAGTAAGGGGGCCCCTCACAGATACGCAGTATTTT.

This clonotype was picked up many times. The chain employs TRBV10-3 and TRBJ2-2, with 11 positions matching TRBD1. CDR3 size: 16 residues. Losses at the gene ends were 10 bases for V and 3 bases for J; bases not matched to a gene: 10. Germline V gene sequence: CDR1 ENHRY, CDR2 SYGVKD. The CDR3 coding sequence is TGTGCCACCAGGACAGGGGGCGCGAAGGACACCGGGGAGCTGTTTTTT. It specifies CATRTGGAKDTGELFF.

CDR3 protein: CSAIPRGSANEKLFF. CDR3 DNA: TGCAGCGCTATCCCCAGGGGCTCTGCTAATGAAAAACTGTTTTTT. V usage is TRBV29-1 and J usage is TRBJ1-4; D perhaps matches TRBD1 (6 bases). The CDR3 sequence is 15 residues long. V shed 7 bases and J shed 3 bases, with 18 bases lying between them. Per germline, CDR1 SQVTM and CDR2 ANQGSEA.

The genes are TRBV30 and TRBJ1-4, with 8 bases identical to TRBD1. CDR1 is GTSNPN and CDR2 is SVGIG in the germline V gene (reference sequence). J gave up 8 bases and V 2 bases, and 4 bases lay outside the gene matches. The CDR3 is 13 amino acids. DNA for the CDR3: TGTGCCTGGAGTCTCCGGACAGGGGAAAAACTGTTTTTT. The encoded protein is CAWSLRTGEKLFF.

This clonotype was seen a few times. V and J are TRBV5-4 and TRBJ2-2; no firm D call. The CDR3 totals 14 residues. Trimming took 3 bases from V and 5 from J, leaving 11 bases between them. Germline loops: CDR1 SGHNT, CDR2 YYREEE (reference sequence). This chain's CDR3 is CASSSGGRTGELFF. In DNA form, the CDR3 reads TGTGCCAGCAGCTCTGGTGGACGGACCGGGGAGCTGTTTTTT.

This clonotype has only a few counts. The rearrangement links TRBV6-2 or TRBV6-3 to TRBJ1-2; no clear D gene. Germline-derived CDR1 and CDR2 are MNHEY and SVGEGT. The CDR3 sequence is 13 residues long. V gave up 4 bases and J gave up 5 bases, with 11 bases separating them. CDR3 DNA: TGTGCCAGCAGTTCGGTGGGCACTTATGGCTACACCTTC. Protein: CASSSVGTYGYTF.